The rows below give T cell receptor beta chains drawn from one sample of a study of blood T cell repertoires in COVID-19. Data came from immunoSEQ multiplex PCR; TCRdb stores just in-frame clones and leaves some out. The sample contains approximately 670,000 clones, about 90% of which appear only once. The sample was peripheral blood. The receptors originated from a woman under 30 with acute or convalescent COVID-19. Each CDR3 is given with its conserved first and last residue. Fields, in order: V gene, D gene, clone size, J gene, CDR3 protein, CDR3 DNA. D genes are given only for firm matches. The size of a clone is reported for some rows only, either as once, few or many, or as a class for expanded clones.

TRBV6-5	TRBD1	.	TRBJ1-1	CASSSPGGATEAFF	TGTGCCAGCAGTTCACCAGGGGGCGCGACTGAAGCTTTCTTT
TRBV6-5	TRBD1	once	TRBJ1-6	CASSYGGTANSPLHF	TGTGCCAGCAGTTACGGAGGGACAGCTAATTCACCCCTCCACTTT
TRBV19	.	.	TRBJ1-5	CASTRQGHEGNQPQHF	TGTGCCAGTACCCGCCAGGGACATGAGGGCAATCAGCCCCAGCATTTT
TRBV5-1	.	.	TRBJ1-1	CASSWRGGTEAFF	TGCGCCAGCAGCTGGCGAGGAGGCACTGAAGCTTTCTTT
TRBV9	.	.	TRBJ1-1	CASSVGESTAFF	TGTGCCAGCAGCGTAGGTGAGTCTACAGCTTTCTTT
TRBV21-1	.	.	TRBJ1-2	CASSKGAARQKNYGYTF	TGTGCCAGCAGCAAAGGGGCAGCCCGACAGAAAAACTATGGCTACACCTTC
TRBV24-1	.	.	TRBJ2-2	CATSDFAQGLGELFF	TGTGCCACCAGTGATTTTGCTCAGGGGCTCGGGGAGCTGTTTTTT
TRBV6-1	.	.	TRBJ1-4	CASSEGGRAEKLFF	TGTGCCAGCAGTGAGGGGGGACGAGCAGAAAAACTGTTTTTT
TRBV15	TRBD1	.	TRBJ1-1	CAITSEPRTGGVITEAFF	TGTGCCATCACTTCAGAGCCCCGGACAGGAGGGGTGATCACTGAAGCTTTCTTT
TRBV4-1	.	.	TRBJ2-2	CASSHPPGGGPDGELFF	TGCGCCAGCAGCCACCCACCCGGTGGAGGGCCTGACGGGGAGCTGTTTTTT
TRBV7-8	.	.	TRBJ1-2	CASSPRRGVDGYTF	TGTGCCAGCAGCCCTAGGCGGGGGGTGGATGGCTACACCTTC
TRBV19	TRBD1	.	TRBJ2-1	CASSIPGRGSGNEQFF	TGTGCCAGTAGTATCCCTGGCAGGGGGTCGGGGAATGAGCAGTTCTTC
TRBV5-1	TRBD2	.	TRBJ2-1	CASSWILAGYYNEQFF	TGCGCCAGCAGCTGGATCCTAGCGGGGTATTACAATGAGCAGTTCTTC
TRBV7-9	TRBD1	.	TRBJ1-5	CASSLPPGQGGGDQPQHF	TGTGCCAGCAGCTTACCGCCGGGACAGGGGGGTGGCGATCAGCCCCAGCATTTT
TRBV5-4	TRBD1	.	TRBJ1-1	CASSLVGTEKAFF	TGTGCCAGCAGCTTGGTCGGGACAGAAAAAGCTTTCTTT
TRBV6-5	.	.	TRBJ2-7	CASSYSSSGYEQYF	TGTGCCAGCAGTTACTCGAGTTCGGGGTACGAGCAGTACTTC
TRBV2	.	.	TRBJ1-4	CASSLQGPREKLFF	TGTGCCAGCAGTCTACAGGGTCCCCGGGAAAAACTGTTTTTT
TRBV2	.	.	TRBJ1-6	CASSGGLYNSPLHF	TGTGCCAGCAGTGGAGGTTTATATAATTCACCCCTCCACTTT
TRBV9	.	once	TRBJ1-2	CASSAPGDGYTF	TGTGCCAGCAGCGCACCCGGGGATGGCTACACCTTC
TRBV5-6	.	.	TRBJ1-3	CASSLKTGHSGNTIYF	TGTGCCAGCAGCCTCAAGACAGGCCACTCTGGAAACACCATATATTTT
TRBV7-2	.	once	TRBJ2-3	CASSFHLSSGTDTQYF	TGTGCCAGCAGCTTCCATCTAAGCTCTGGCACAGATACGCAGTATTTT
TRBV9	TRBD1	once	TRBJ1-2	CASSVAVTGAYGYTF	TGTGCCAGCAGCGTAGCTGTGACAGGGGCCTATGGCTACACCTTC
TRBV20-1	.	.	TRBJ2-7	CSASPGGVDPYEQYF	TGCAGTGCTAGTCCAGGAGGTGTGGACCCCTACGAGCAGTACTTC
TRBV5-1	TRBD2	once	TRBJ2-7	CASSLEGGAYEQYF	TGCGCCAGCAGCTTAGAGGGAGGGGCCTACGAGCAGTACTTC
TRBV7-2	.	once	TRBJ1-1	CASQKGRGSRSTMNTEAFF	TGTGCCAGCCAGAAGGGCAGGGGCTCACGGAGCACTATGAACACTGAAGCTTTCTTT
TRBV3-1/TRBV3-2	TRBD1	.	TRBJ1-1	CASSPEGAPRTEAFF	TGTGCCAGCAGCCCTGAGGGGGCCCCCCGAACTGAAGCTTTCTTT
TRBV9	.	.	TRBJ1-2	CASSAGGAANYGYTF	TGTGCCAGCAGTGCCGGTGGGGCAGCTAACTATGGCTACACCTTC
TRBV6-5	.	.	TRBJ1-3	CASRGVGNTIYF	TGTGCCAGCCGGGGGGTTGGAAACACCATATATTTT
TRBV7-2	.	.	TRBJ1-5	CASSLWGESNQPQHF	TGTGCCAGCAGCTTATGGGGAGAGAGCAATCAGCCCCAGCATTTT
TRBV5-8	TRBD1	.	TRBJ2-1	CASSFWQGARYNEQFF	TGTGCCAGCAGCTTCTGGCAGGGGGCCCGATACAATGAGCAGTTCTTC
TRBV24-1	.	.	TRBJ1-2	CATSDRTYGYTF	TGTGCCACCTCCGACAGGACTTATGGCTACACCTTC
TRBV7-9	.	.	TRBJ1-2	CASSILKGIHSYGYTF	TGTGCCAGCAGCATCCTGAAGGGGATCCACAGCTATGGCTACACCTTC
TRBV30	.	.	TRBJ1-3	CAWSAGEGNTIYF	TGTGCCTGGAGTGCTGGGGAGGGAAACACCATATATTTT
TRBV30	.	.	TRBJ1-6	CAWRTYGRLYNSPLHF	TGTGCCTGGAGGACTTACGGGAGACTCTATAATTCACCCCTCCACTTT
TRBV19	TRBD1	.	TRBJ1-5	CASSIRQGTRYSNQPQHF	TGTGCCAGTAGTATACGACAGGGTACACGGTATAGCAATCAGCCCCAGCATTTT
TRBV30	.	few	TRBJ1-6	CAWSVGDTIGSPLHF	TGTGCCTGGAGTGTAGGGGACACAATAGGGTCACCCCTCCACTTT
TRBV29-1	TRBD1	few	TRBJ1-2	CSVKTGRDYGYTF	TGCAGCGTTAAGACAGGGCGAGACTATGGCTACACCTTC
TRBV12-5	.	.	TRBJ2-6	CASGLDRSGANVLTF	TGTGCTAGTGGTTTGGATCGTTCTGGGGCCAACGTCCTGACTTTC
TRBV21-1	.	.	TRBJ1-2	CASSKARSESYGYTF	TGTGCCAGCAGCAAAGCGCGGTCAGAAAGCTATGGCTACACCTTC
TRBV7-6	TRBD1	.	TRBJ1-2	CASSLGQGALRLGYTF	TGTGCCAGCAGCTTAGGTCAGGGGGCCCTACGTCTTGGCTACACCTTC
TRBV5-1	.	.	TRBJ2-7	CASSLTQGLYYEQYF	TGCGCCAGCAGCTTGACTCAGGGCCTTTATTACGAGCAGTACTTC